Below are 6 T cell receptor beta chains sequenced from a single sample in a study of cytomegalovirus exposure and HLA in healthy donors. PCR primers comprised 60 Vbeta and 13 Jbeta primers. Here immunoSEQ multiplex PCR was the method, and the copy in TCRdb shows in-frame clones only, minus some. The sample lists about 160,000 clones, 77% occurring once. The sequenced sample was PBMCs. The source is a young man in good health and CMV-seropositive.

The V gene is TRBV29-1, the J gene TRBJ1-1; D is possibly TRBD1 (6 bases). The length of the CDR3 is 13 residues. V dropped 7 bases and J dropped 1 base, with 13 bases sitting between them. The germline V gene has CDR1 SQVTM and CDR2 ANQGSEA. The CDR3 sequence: CSATGHSNTEAFF. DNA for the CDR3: TGCAGCGCCACGGGACACTCGAACACTGAAGCTTTCTTT.

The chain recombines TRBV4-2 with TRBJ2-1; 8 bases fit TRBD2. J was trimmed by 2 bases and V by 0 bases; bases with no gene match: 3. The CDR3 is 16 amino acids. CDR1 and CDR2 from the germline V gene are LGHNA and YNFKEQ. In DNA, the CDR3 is TGTGCCAGCAGCCAAGACCCCGGGGGGGCCTACAATGAGCAGTTCTTC. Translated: CASSQDPGGAYNEQFF.

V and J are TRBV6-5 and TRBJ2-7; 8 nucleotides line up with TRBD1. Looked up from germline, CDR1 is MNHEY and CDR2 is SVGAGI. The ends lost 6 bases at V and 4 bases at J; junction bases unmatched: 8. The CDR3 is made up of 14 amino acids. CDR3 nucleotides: TGTGCCAGCAGCCGACAGGGGCTGACTTACGAGCAGTACTTC. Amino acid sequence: CASSRQGLTYEQYF.

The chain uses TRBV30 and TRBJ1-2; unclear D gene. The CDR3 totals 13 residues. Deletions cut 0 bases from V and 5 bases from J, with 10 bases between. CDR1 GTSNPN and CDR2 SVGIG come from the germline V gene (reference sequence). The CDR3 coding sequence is TGTGCCTGGAGTGTACGCCGGGAGTATGGCTACACCTTC. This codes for CAWSVRREYGYTF.

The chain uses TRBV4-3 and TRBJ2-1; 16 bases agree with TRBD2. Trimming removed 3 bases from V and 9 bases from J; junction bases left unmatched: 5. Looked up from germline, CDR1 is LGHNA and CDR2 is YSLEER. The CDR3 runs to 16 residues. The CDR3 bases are TGCGCCAGCAGCCAGGGGACTAGCGGGGGGGCGAGTGAGCAGTTCTTC. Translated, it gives CASSQGTSGGASEQFF.

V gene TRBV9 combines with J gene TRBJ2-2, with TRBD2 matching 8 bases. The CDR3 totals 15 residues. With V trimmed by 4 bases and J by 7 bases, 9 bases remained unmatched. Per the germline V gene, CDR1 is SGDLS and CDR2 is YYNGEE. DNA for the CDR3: TGTGCCAGCAGCTCCCTCGGGGGGGCCGTCGGGGAGCTGTTTTTT. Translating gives CASSSLGGAVGELFF.